The 12 T cell receptor beta chains below were found in one sample sequenced in a study of T cell repertoires in cytomegalovirus infection (dated 2019 in TCRdb). Instrument on record: Illumina HiSeq 1500. TCRdb cleaned the public reads at Q25 with fastp, built clones with MiXCR and kept in-frame beta chains. Duplicate CDR3 protein sequences are folded into a single record with the most common DNA and genes. This sample lists roughly 500,000 distinct CDR3 sequences; more than 15% were detected once. The ten largest account for approximately 24% of the sample. The sequenced sample consisted of CD8+ T cells from PBMCs. Receptor source: a human donor in good health (CMV status not recorded). Some clones in this sample may be carry-over from other donors' samples.

This clonotype was detected a few times. The V call is TRBV5-4, the J call TRBJ2-2; 7 nucleotides align to TRBD1. The length of the CDR3 is 15 residues. J was trimmed by 5 bases and V by 1 base; bases with no gene match: 5. In germline, CDR1 is SGHNT, CDR2 YYREEE (reference sequence). The CDR3 reads CASSLYGTETGELFF. Here the CDR3 DNA reads TGTGCCAGCAGCTTGTACGGGACAGAGACCGGGGAGCTGTTTTTT.

V gene TRBV6-8 combines with J gene TRBJ2-7; D may be TRBD2 (5 bases). Germline loops: CDR1 MNHGY, CDR2 SAAAGT. CDR3 length equals 14 residues. The V end lost 5 bases, the J end lost 5 bases, and 16 bases lay between the germline ends. The CDR3: CASSPRAGVHEQYF. In nucleotides, the CDR3 is TGTGCCAGCAGTCCGAGGGCCGGGGTACACGAGCAGTACTTC.

This clonotype was observed at least ten times. This chain links TRBV5-1 with TRBJ2-7; a possible D gene is TRBD1 (6 bases). The V gene's germline CDR1 is SGHRS and CDR2 YFSETQ. This CDR3 spans 14 amino acids. V lost 4 bases to trimming and J lost 3 bases, with 14 bases between them. The CDR3: CASSPILDSYEQYF. CDR3 DNA sequence: TGCGCCAGCAGCCCGATTTTGGACAGCTACGAGCAGTACTTC. Full variable domain (outside the CDR3, taken from reference TRBV5-1 and TRBJ2-7): KAGVTQTPRYLIKTRGQQVTLSCSPISGHRSVSWYQQTPGQGLQFLFEYFSETQRNKGNFPGRFSGRQFSNSRSEMNVSTLELGDSALYLCASSPILDSYEQYFGPGTRLTVT.

This clonotype was observed many times. The chain joins TRBV7-3 to TRBJ2-3, with D hard to call. The germline V and J ends were trimmed by 6 bases and 0 bases, with 13 bases remaining between them. CDR1 and CDR2 (germline): SGHTA, FQGTGA. CDR3 size: 15 residues. CDR3 protein: CASSPIGSSTDTQYF. CDR3 sequence (DNA): TGTGCCAGCAGTCCAATTGGGTCTAGCACAGATACGCAGTATTTT.

J is TRBJ2-1 and V is TRBV7-9; no clear D gene. The CDR3 is 15 residues long. The germline V gene encodes CDR1 SEHNR and CDR2 FQNEAQ (reference sequence). V shed 7 bases and J shed 0 bases, with 13 bases lying between them. The CDR3 region has the DNA TGTGCCAGCAATAAACAGAGGAGCTCCTACAATGAGCAGTTCTTC. Translating it yields CASNKQRSSYNEQFF.

This clonotype was seen repeatedly, ten times or more. This sequence joins TRBV7-3 and TRBJ2-1, with 9 nucleotides matching TRBD2. The CDR3 consists of 15 residues. J was trimmed by 5 bases and V by 2 bases; bases with no gene match: 4. Germline V CDR1 and CDR2: SGHTA, FQGTGA. CDR3 in amino acids: CASSLSSGGNNEQFF. The CDR3 DNA is TGTGCCAGCAGCTTATCAAGCGGGGGGAACAATGAGCAGTTCTTC. Full variable domain (missing parts from reference TRBV7-3 and TRBJ2-1): GAGVSQTPSNKVTEKGKYVELRCDPISGHTALYWYRQSLGQGPEFLIYFQGTGAADDSGLPNDRFFAVRPEGSVSTLKIQRTERGDSAVYLCASSLSSGGNNEQFFGPGTRLTVL.

Only a few counts were recorded for this clonotype. The genes are TRBV6-1 and TRBJ2-5, with TRBD1 as a possible D gene (6 bases). Germline loops: CDR1 MNHNS, CDR2 SASEGT. The CDR3 has 15 residues. The V gene lost 4 bases and the J gene lost 5 bases, with 17 bases spanning the gap. The CDR3 here is CASSARQARRETQYF. In DNA form, the CDR3 reads TGTGCCAGCAGTGCTCGACAGGCCCGCCGTGAGACCCAGTACTTC.

This clonotype was seen at least ten times. This chain joins TRBV11-3 and TRBJ1-3, with D unclear. Germline values: CDR1 SGHNT, CDR2 YENEEA. The CDR3 extends over 10 amino acids. The CDR3 sequence: CALVGNTIYF. Written as DNA, the CDR3 is TGTGCGCTAGTTGGAAACACCATATATTTT.

The CDR3 nucleotides are TGTGCCAGCAGGCCTGGGGCGGACTATGGCTACACCTTC. This sequence encodes CASRPGADYGYTF. This chain connects TRBV28 to TRBJ1-2, with D possibly being TRBD1 (5 bases). CDR3 length equals 13 residues. Germline lookup yields CDR1 MDHEN and CDR2 SYDVKM. Trimming took off 6 bases at V and 3 bases at J, with 11 bases between the two ends.

A remark on this clonotype: Since a much larger clone is just one base distant, this may be a read error. The CDR3 does not end in the conserved phenylalanine or tryptophan, so this is likely a read error. The chain couples TRBV6-6 to TRBJ2-1; D gene uncertain. CDR1 is MNHNY, CDR2 SVGAGI, per germline (reference sequence). The CDR3 runs to 14 residues. Trimming took 6 bases from V and 0 from J, leaving 9 bases between them. Written as DNA, the CDR3 is TGTGCCAGCAGCAATCTTAGCTCCTACAATGAGCAGTTCTTA. It yields the protein CASSNLSSYNEQFL.

V usage is TRBV20-1 and J usage is TRBJ2-4; 9 bases map to TRBD1. V shed 6 bases, J shed 3 bases, and the junction held 9 bases outside the gene matches. Germline V gives CDR1 DFQATT, CDR2 SNEGSKA (reference sequence). The CDR3 spans 15 residues. Here the CDR3 DNA reads TGCAGTGCCATCGACAGGGGGTTTAGCAAAAACATTCAGTACTTC. It yields the protein CSAIDRGFSKNIQYF.

This clonotype was recorded at least ten times. The V gene is TRBV7-9, the J gene TRBJ1-5; tentative D call: TRBD1 (5 bases). V lost 3 bases to trimming and J lost 4 bases, with 19 bases between them. Germline V gene data show CDR1 as SEHNR and CDR2 as FQNEAQ (reference sequence). This CDR3 contains 17 residues. In nucleotides, the CDR3 is TGTGCCAGCAGCTTTTCCGGCAACAGGATGGGAAATCAGCCCCAGCATTTT. This translates into CASSFSGNRMGNQPQHF.